Below are 25 T cell receptor beta chains sequenced from a single sample in a study of T cells in Graves' hyperthyroidism and ophthalmopathy (dated by TCRdb to the late 2010s). The library was prepared using multiplex PCR. Sequencing relied on an Illumina HiSeq 2000. The TCR beta CDR3 regions were amplified from RNA transcripts. For the first round of RT-PCR on the TCR CDR3, the HTBI primer set was used together with the Qiagen OneStep RT-PCR kit. TCRdb reran the public reads through fastp at Q25 and MiXCR, keeping productive beta chains. Under each unique CDR3 protein, matching rows form one entry showing the most common genes and DNA. The sample table lists 550,000 to 600,000 distinct CDR3 sequences, more than 45% of them with a count of one. Together, the top ten hold 15% to 20% of the sample. Sequenced: peripheral blood or thyroid tissue (not recorded which). The receptors originated from an adult woman with Graves' disease, either hyperthyroidism or ophthalmopathy (not recorded which).

The chain carries TRBV20-1 and TRBJ1-3; D is uncertain. Trimming pared 3 bases from V and 2 bases from J, leaving 2 bases between. The length of the CDR3 is 11 residues. Germline loops: CDR1 DFQATT, CDR2 SNEGSKA (reference sequence). The DNA of the CDR3 is TGCAGTGCTAGGACTGGAAACACCATATATTTT. This gives the protein CSARTGNTIYF.

The sample holds many counts of this clonotype. The rearrangement links TRBV2 to TRBJ1-5; D gene unclear. V was clipped by 8 bases and J by 0 bases, with 11 bases between them. CDR1 SNHLY and CDR2 FYNNEI come from the germline V gene. This CDR3 region has 14 residues. This CDR3 reads CASGSWGSNQPQHF. The DNA for the CDR3 is TGTGCCAGCGGGAGTTGGGGTAGCAATCAGCCCCAGCATTTT.

This rearrangement joins TRBV2 to TRBJ2-2; maybe TRBD1 (6 bases). There are 14 residues in the CDR3. Trimming took 7 bases from V and 5 from J, leaving 14 bases between them. Germline V gene data show CDR1 as SNHLY and CDR2 as FYNNEI. The CDR3 reads CASKGRGGTGELFF. DNA of the CDR3: TGTGCCAGCAAGGGCAGGGGCGGGACCGGGGAGCTGTTTTTT.

The gene calls are TRBV5-8 and TRBJ1-4; D unclear. The V end lost 7 bases, the J end lost 10 bases, and 17 bases lay between the germline ends. The CDR3 consists of 13 residues. Germline V gene sequence: CDR1 SGHTS, CDR2 YDEGEE. The CDR3 sequence: CASRFDQAGKLFF. The CDR3 DNA follows: TGTGCCAGCCGTTTCGACCAAGCAGGAAAACTGTTTTTT.

The V and J genes are TRBV20-1 and TRBJ2-6; D not certain. Germline V gene lookup returns CDR1 DFQATT and CDR2 SNEGSKA (reference sequence). Trimming took off 0 bases at V and 0 bases at J, with 12 bases between the two ends. The CDR3 is 17 amino acids. The CDR3 spells CSARDSSSPSGANVLTF. CDR3 coding DNA: TGCAGTGCTAGAGATAGCAGCTCCCCCTCTGGGGCCAACGTCCTGACTTTC.

This chain uses TRBV29-1 with TRBJ2-5; unclear D gene. Deletions cut 2 bases from V and 2 bases from J, with 9 bases between. CDR1 and CDR2 from the germline V gene are SQVTM and ANQGSEA. The CDR3 spans 13 residues. As DNA, the CDR3 is TGCAGCGTTGAATCGGTCCGGCAAGAGACCCAGTACTTC. This translates into CSVESVRQETQYF.

The gene calls are TRBV6-1 and TRBJ2-5, with 9 bases aligning to TRBD1. The CDR3 sequence is 15 residues long. After removal of 11 bases from V and 2 bases from J, the junction contained 12 bases not matched to a gene. CDR1 is MNHNS, CDR2 SASEGT, per germline. The DNA for the CDR3 is TGTGCCGGCACCAGGGGGACAGGGTGGCAAGAGACCCAGTACTTC. Protein: CAGTRGTGWQETQYF.

The CDR3 region has the DNA TGTGCCAGCAGCCCAACCGGGACAGGGGGCGATGAGCAGTTCTTC. Protein: CASSPTGTGGDEQFF. V is TRBV7-9 and J is TRBJ2-1; 12 nucleotides line up with TRBD1. The CDR3 has 15 residues. CDR1 and CDR2 from the germline V gene are SEHNR and FQNEAQ (reference sequence). Trimming removed 5 bases from V and 8 bases from J; junction bases left unmatched: 7.

V and J are TRBV20-1 and TRBJ1-2; possible D gene TRBD1, 6 bases. The CDR3 consists of 12 residues. Germline CDR1 and CDR2: DFQATT and SNEGSKA (reference sequence). V lost 2 bases and J 7 bases, leaving 11 bases between the germline ends. The CDR3 region is CSARSGTLGYTF. The DNA for the CDR3 is TGCAGTGCTAGATCCGGGACACTTGGCTACACCTTC.

Details on this clonotype: Germline and junction disagree at one end, which may indicate a read error. The V call is TRBV13, the J call TRBJ2-1, with D perhaps being TRBD1 or TRBD2 (5 bases each). The germline V gene has CDR1 PRHDT and CDR2 FYEKMQ (reference sequence). The CDR3 loop spans 16 amino acids. CDR3 amino acids: CASTRGSRVSHNEQFF. CDR3 DNA: TGTGCCAGCACTAGAGGGAGCAGGGTCTCCCACAATGAGCAGTTCTTC. Full variable domain (rest looked up from reference TRBV13 and TRBJ2-1): AAGVIQSPRHLIKEKRETATLKCYPIPRHDTVYWYQQGPGQDPQFLISFYEKMQSDKGSIPDRFSAQQFSDYHSELNMSSLELGDSALYFCASTRGSRVSHNEQFFGPGTRLTVL.

This clonotype was recorded many times. This CDR3 reads CASSMNRGSGYGYTF. Written as DNA, the CDR3 is TGTGCCAGCAGTATGAACAGGGGGTCTGGCTATGGCTACACCTTC. The chain carries TRBV7-9 and TRBJ1-2, with 8 bases fitting TRBD1. The CDR3 runs to 15 residues. The germline V gene encodes CDR1 SEHNR and CDR2 FQNEAQ (reference sequence). J was trimmed by 4 bases and V by 6 bases; bases with no gene match: 10.

This clonotype was seen at least ten times. This rearrangement joins TRBV28 to TRBJ2-5; D tentatively reads TRBD1 or TRBD2 (5 bases each). The V gene lost 10 bases and the J gene lost 5 bases, with 14 bases spanning the gap. From germline, CDR1 is MDHEN and CDR2 SYDVKM. The CDR3 covers 12 residues. CDR3 sequence: CAIGTPPETQYF. In DNA form, the CDR3 reads TGTGCCATCGGGACCCCTCCGGAGACCCAGTACTTC.

This clonotype showed up many times. The chain uses TRBV11-2 and TRBJ1-4; the match to TRBD1 covers 7 bases. Per the germline V gene, CDR1 is SGHAT and CDR2 is FQNNGV. V was clipped by 5 bases and J by 11 bases; unmatched bases: 14. The CDR3 runs 15 residues. The CDR3 region has the DNA TGTGCCAGCAGCGTATCTACAGGGGATAGGAGGAAACTGTTTTTT. It encodes CASSVSTGDRRKLFF.

This clonotype appeared many times. V gene TRBV4-1 combines with J gene TRBJ2-7; D unresolved. The CDR3 runs 16 residues. Looked up from germline, CDR1 is MGHRA and CDR2 is YSYEKL. Trimming pared 7 bases from V and 0 bases from J, leaving 19 bases between. CDR3 residues: CASTPLVSGSSYEQYF. The CDR3 nucleotides are TGCGCCAGCACCCCGCTCGTCTCCGGCAGCTCCTACGAGCAGTACTTC.

In its sample, this clonotype was seen a few times. The chain employs TRBV27 and TRBJ2-7; D may be TRBD1 or TRBD2 (5 bases each). Between the trimmed V and J ends, which lost 5 bases and 6 bases, there was a span of 14 bases. Looked up from germline, CDR1 is MNHEY and CDR2 is SMNVEV (reference sequence). This CDR3 is 13 amino acids long. CDR3 loop: CASSRDLFTEQYF. Written as DNA, the CDR3 is TGTGCCAGCAGTAGGGACCTGTTCACCGAGCAGTACTTC.

This clonotype was observed once. The CDR3 loop is CASSLTASSTEAFF. The CDR3 bases are TGCGCCAGCAGCTTGACAGCATCCTCCACTGAAGCTTTCTTT. This chain joins TRBV5-1 and TRBJ1-1; no definite D call. The CDR3 extends over 14 amino acids. The V and J ends lost 1 base and 4 bases respectively, with 11 bases between them. The germline V gene has CDR1 SGHRS and CDR2 YFSETQ. The whole variable domain, filled in from reference TRBV5-1 and TRBJ1-1, reads KAGVTQTPRYLIKTRGQQVTLSCSPISGHRSVSWYQQTPGQGLQFLFEYFSETQRNKGNFPGRFSGRQFSNSRSEMNVSTLELGDSALYLCASSLTASSTEAFFGQGTRLTVV.

A few counts support this clonotype. The chain joins TRBV30 to TRBJ1-4; D is uncertain. CDR1 GTSNPN and CDR2 SVGIG come from the germline V gene (reference sequence). The CDR3 sequence is 14 residues long. V lost 3 bases and J lost 0, with 8 bases in between. This chain's CDR3 is CAWSVKATNEKLFF. The CDR3 DNA reads TGTGCCTGGAGCGTGAAAGCAACTAATGAAAAACTGTTTTTT. Full variable domain (remainder filled in from reference TRBV30 and TRBJ1-4): SQTIHQWPATLVQPVGSPLSLECTVEGTSNPNLYWYRQAAGRGLQLLFYSVGIGQISSEVPQNLSASRPQDRQFILSSKKLLLSDSGFYLCAWSVKATNEKLFFGSGTQLSVL.

The V call is TRBV12-3 or TRBV12-4, the J call TRBJ2-7, with a tentative D call TRBD2 (5 bases). The CDR3 length is 16 residues. Between the trimmed V and J ends, which lost 2 bases and 2 bases, there was a span of 16 bases. CDR3 loop: CASSLLTSRGAYEQYF. The CDR3 DNA reads as TGTGCCAGCAGTTTACTCACCTCCCGGGGTGCCTACGAGCAGTACTTC.

This clonotype turned up a few times. The chain combines TRBV25-1 with TRBJ1-3; D ambiguous. The CDR3 covers 15 residues. V shed 0 bases and J shed 0 bases, with 6 bases lying between them. The germline V gene has CDR1 MGHDK and CDR2 SYGVNS. The CDR3 nucleotides read TGTGCCAGCAGTGAATATTACACCTCTGGAAACACCATATATTTT. Its translation is CASSEYYTSGNTIYF.

This clonotype showed up many times. The chain uses TRBV5-1 and TRBJ1-5; D gene uncertain. Trimming removed 0 bases at V and 7 bases at J, with 11 bases between. There are 14 residues in the CDR3. Germline V lookup: CDR1 SGHRS, CDR2 YFSETQ. Here the CDR3 reads CASSLDLGSQPQHF. In DNA, the CDR3 is TGCGCCAGCAGCTTGGATCTCGGGTCACAGCCCCAGCATTTT.

This clonotype was observed at least ten times. The chain is built from TRBV6-5 and TRBJ1-6, with D possibly TRBD1 on 5 matching bases. CDR1 is MNHEY and CDR2 is SVGAGI in the germline V gene. With 2 bases removed from V and 6 bases from J, the gap between germline ends came to 11 bases. This CDR3 is built from 15 residues. CDR3 bases: TGTGCCAGCAGTTACGGAGGGGTCGGTAATTCACCCCTCCACTTT. Encoded protein: CASSYGGVGNSPLHF.

A word on this clonotype: Since the CDR3 does not end with the conserved phenylalanine or tryptophan, this likely comes from a read error. The DNA is omitted, as the CDR3 cannot be located on it reliably, and the CDR3 follows TCRdb's listing. The genes are TRBV12-3 or TRBV12-4 and TRBJ1-4. The CDR3 has 9 residues if both end residues are counted. CDR3 protein: CASRHVGLA.

The chain combines TRBV10-3 with TRBJ1-6, with D tentatively TRBD1 (6 bases). Germline assignment: CDR1 ENHRY and CDR2 SYGVKD. This CDR3 is 15 amino acids long. V was trimmed by 6 bases and J by 10 bases, leaving 19 bases between them. CDR3 sequence: CAISQEQGISSPLHF. CDR3 nucleotides: TGTGCCATCAGCCAAGAACAGGGAATATCATCACCCCTCCACTTT.

This clonotype was seen repeatedly, ten times or more. This chain links TRBV7-2 with TRBJ1-4; D call uncertain. The CDR3 runs to 14 residues. V was trimmed by 1 base and J by 5 bases, leaving 8 bases between them. The germline V gene encodes CDR1 SGHTA and CDR2 FQGNSA. CDR3 sequence: CASSLVRGNEKLFF. For the CDR3, the DNA is TGTGCCAGCAGCTTAGTCCGTGGGAATGAAAAACTGTTTTTT.

There are many counts of this clonotype. DNA of the CDR3: TGTGCCAGCAGCCAACAACAGGGCTTCCAAGAGACCCAGTACTTC. Translation gives CASSQQQGFQETQYF. The gene calls are TRBV28 and TRBJ2-5; TRBD1 might be the D (6 bases). From germline, CDR1 is MDHEN and CDR2 SYDVKM. The CDR3 runs to 15 residues. The V gene lost 6 bases and the J gene lost 1 base, with 15 bases spanning the gap.